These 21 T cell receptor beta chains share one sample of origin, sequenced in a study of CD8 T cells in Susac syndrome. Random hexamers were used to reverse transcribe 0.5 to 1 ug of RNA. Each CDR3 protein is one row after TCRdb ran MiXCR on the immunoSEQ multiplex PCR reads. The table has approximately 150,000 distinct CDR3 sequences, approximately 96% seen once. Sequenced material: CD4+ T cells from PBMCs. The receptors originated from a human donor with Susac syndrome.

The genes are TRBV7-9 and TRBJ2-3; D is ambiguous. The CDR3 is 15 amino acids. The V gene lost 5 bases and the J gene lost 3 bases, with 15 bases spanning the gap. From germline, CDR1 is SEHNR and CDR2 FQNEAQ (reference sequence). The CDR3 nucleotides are TGTGCCAGCAGCGAAGTCTTAGTAGGGACAGATACGCAGTATTTT. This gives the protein CASSEVLVGTDTQYF.

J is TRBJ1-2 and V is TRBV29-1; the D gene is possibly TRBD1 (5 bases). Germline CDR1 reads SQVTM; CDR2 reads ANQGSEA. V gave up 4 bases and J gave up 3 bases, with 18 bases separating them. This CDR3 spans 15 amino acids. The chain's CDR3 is CSVAAGGNMDYGYTF. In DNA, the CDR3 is TGCAGCGTTGCGGCGGGGGGTAATATGGACTATGGCTACACCTTC.

CDR3 nucleotides: TGTGCCAGCAGTTTCCCGCTAGCGGGAGGGCGGAAGACCCAGTACTTC. Translating gives CASSFPLAGGRKTQYF. The chain combines TRBV6-6 with TRBJ2-5; TRBD2 matches 12 bases. The germline gives CDR1 MNHNY, CDR2 SVGAGI (reference sequence). This CDR3 comprises 16 residues. V was clipped by 4 bases and J by 6 bases; unmatched bases: 9.

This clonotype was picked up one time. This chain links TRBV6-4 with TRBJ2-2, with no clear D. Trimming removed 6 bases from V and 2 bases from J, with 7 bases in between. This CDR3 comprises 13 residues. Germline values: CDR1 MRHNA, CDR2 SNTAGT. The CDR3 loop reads CASRTENTGELFF. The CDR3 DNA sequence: TGTGCCAGCAGAACAGAAAACACCGGGGAGCTGTTTTTT.

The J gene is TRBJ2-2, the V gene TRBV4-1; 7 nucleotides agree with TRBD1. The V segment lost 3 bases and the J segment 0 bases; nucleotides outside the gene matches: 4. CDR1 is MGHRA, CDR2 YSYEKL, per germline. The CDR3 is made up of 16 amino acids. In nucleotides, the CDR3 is TGCGCCAGCAGCCAGATGACAGGGTCGAACACCGGGGAGCTGTTTTTT. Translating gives CASSQMTGSNTGELFF.

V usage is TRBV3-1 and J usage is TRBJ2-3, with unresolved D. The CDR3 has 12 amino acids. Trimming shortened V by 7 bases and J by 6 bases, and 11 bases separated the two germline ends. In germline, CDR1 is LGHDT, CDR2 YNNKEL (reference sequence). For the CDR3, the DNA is TGTGCCAGCAACTCGTATGGCGATACGCAGTATTTT. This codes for CASNSYGDTQYF.

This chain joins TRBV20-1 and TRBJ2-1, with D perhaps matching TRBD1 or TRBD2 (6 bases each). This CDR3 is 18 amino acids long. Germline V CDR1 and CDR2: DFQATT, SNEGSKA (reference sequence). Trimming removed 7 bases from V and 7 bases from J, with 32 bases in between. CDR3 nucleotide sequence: TGCAGTGTTAGGGGGGCGCAGAAGGGACGGCTGGGAGTGAATGAGCAGTTCTTC. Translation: CSVRGAQKGRLGVNEQFF.

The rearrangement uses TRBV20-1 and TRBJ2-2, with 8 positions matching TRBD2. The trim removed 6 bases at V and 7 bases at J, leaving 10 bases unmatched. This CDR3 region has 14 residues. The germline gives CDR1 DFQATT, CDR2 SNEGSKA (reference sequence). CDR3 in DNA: TGCAGTGCCGCACGGGGACTAGAAGGCGGGGAGCTGTTTTTT. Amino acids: CSAARGLEGGELFF.

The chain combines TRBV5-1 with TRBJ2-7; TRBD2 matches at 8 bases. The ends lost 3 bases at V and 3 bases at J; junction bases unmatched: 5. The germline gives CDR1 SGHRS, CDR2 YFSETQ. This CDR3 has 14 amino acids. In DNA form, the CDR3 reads TGCGCCAGCAGCTCAACTAGCGGAGGCTACGAGCAGTACTTC. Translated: CASSSTSGGYEQYF.

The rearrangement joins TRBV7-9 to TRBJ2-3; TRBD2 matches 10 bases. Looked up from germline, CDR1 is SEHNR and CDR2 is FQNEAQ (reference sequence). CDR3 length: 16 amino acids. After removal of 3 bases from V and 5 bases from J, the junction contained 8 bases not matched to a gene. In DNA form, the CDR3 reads TGTGCCAGCAGCTTGCTTAAAGCGGGGGGGCGAGATACGCAGTATTTT. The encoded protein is CASSLLKAGGRDTQYF.

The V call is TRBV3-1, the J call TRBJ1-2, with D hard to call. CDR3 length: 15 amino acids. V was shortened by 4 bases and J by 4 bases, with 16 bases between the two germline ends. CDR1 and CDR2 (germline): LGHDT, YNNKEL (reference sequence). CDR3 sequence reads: CASSPVVGAAYGYTF. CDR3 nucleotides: TGTGCCAGCAGCCCAGTCGTTGGCGCAGCCTATGGCTACACCTTC.

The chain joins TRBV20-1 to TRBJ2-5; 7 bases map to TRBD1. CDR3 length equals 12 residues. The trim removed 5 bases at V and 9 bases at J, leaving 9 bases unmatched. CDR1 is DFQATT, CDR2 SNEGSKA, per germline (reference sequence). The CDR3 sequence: CSAPDRARAQYF. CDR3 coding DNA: TGCAGTGCTCCAGACAGGGCCCGGGCCCAGTACTTC.

The DNA of the CDR3 is TGTGCCAGCAGCCCCACGGTGACACGGACCTACGAGCAGTACTTC. It is translated as CASSPTVTRTYEQYF. The chain carries TRBV7-6 and TRBJ2-7; no definite D call. Germline CDR1 SGHVS, CDR2 FNYEAQ. The germline V and J ends were trimmed by 5 bases and 2 bases, with 16 bases remaining between them. CDR3 size: 15 residues.

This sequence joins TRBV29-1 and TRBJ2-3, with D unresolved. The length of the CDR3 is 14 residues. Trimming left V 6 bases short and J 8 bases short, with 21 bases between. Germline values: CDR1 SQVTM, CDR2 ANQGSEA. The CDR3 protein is CSVAKGLESATQYF. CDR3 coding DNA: TGCAGCGTAGCCAAAGGGCTAGAATCGGCTACGCAGTATTTT.

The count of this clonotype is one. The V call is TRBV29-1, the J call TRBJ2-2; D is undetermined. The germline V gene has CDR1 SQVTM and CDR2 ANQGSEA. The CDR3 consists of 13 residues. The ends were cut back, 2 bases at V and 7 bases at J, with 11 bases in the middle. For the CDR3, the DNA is TGCAGCGTTGAAATTGGGCTTGGCGGGGAGCTGTTTTTT. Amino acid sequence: CSVEIGLGGELFF.

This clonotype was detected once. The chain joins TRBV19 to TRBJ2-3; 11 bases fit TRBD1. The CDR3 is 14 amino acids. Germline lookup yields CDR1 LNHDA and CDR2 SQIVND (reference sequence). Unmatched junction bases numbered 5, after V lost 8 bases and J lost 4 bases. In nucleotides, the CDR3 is TGTGCCAGTCGGGACAGGGGGAAGGCAGATACGCAGTATTTT. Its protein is CASRDRGKADTQYF.

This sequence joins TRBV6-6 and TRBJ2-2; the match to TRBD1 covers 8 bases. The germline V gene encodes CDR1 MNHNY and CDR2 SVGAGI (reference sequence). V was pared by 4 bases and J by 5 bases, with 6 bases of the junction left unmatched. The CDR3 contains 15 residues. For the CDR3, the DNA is TGTGCCAGCAGTTGGACAGGGTTGGGTACCGGGGAGCTGTTTTTT. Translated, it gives CASSWTGLGTGELFF.

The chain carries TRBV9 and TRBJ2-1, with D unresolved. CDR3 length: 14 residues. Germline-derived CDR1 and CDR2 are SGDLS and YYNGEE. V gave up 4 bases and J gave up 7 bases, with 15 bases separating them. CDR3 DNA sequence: TGTGCCAGCAGCCCACAAGGCCTTCCGAATGAGCAGTTCTTC. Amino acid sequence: CASSPQGLPNEQFF.

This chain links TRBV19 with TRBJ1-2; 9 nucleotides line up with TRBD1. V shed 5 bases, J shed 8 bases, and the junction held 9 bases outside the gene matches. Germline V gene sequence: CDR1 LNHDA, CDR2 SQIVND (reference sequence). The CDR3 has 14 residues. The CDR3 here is CASSWPQGAYGYTF. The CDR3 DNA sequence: TGTGCCAGTAGTTGGCCACAGGGGGCTTACGGCTACACCTTC.

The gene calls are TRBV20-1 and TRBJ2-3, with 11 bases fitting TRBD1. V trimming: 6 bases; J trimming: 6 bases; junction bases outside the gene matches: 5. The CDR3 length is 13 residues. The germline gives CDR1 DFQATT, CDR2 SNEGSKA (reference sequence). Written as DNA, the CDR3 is TGCAGTGCAGGACAGGGGGCGGAGGATACGCAGTATTTT. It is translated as CSAGQGAEDTQYF.

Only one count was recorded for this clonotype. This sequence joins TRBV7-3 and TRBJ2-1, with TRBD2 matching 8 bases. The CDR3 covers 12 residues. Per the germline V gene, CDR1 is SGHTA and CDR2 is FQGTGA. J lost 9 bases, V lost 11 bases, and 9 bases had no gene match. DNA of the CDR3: TGTGCCGTCCCGGGACTAGGGTCTGAGCAGTTCTTC. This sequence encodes CAVPGLGSEQFF.